This TCR beta chain came from a study of cytomegalovirus exposure and HLA in healthy donors. V lost 8 bases, J lost 3 bases, and 5 bases stayed unmatched. Germline V gives CDR1 MDHEN, CDR2 SYDVKM. The CDR3 extends over 14 amino acids. The protocol was immunoSEQ multiplex PCR, while the TCRdb copy is restricted to in-frame clones and leaves out a portion. The profile shows about 360,000 clones, roughly 90% of them singletons. This chain connects TRBV28 to TRBJ2-7; 12 bases map to TRBD2. The TCR comes from a woman in her late teens or twenties in good health and CMV-seronegative. The sequencing sample was made of PBMCs. In DNA, the CDR3 is TGTGCCAGCGGACTAGCGGGGTCAAGCTACGAGCAGTACTTC. Protein: CASGLAGSSYEQYF.